The 31 T cell receptor beta chains in this list originate from one sample, sequenced in a study of OX40 agonist ivuxolimab in advanced cancers. The table came from immunoSEQ multiplex PCR; TCRdb's copy has only in-frame clones and leaves some out. Seen here are around 60,000 clones, around 90% observed once, and the top ten hold more than 2.5%. The sample was CD4+ or CD8+ T cells sorted from blood, taken in a trial of the OX40 agonist ivuxolimab. These receptors all stem from an adult with an advanced solid tumor such as melanoma, head and neck, liver or kidney cancer.

This chain joins TRBV28 and TRBJ2-2; D remains unclear. The CDR3 totals 12 residues. Per the germline V gene, CDR1 is MDHEN and CDR2 is SYDVKM. V shed 6 bases and J shed 5 bases, with 7 bases lying between them. DNA for the CDR3: TGTGCCAGCAGGTCTCAAACCGGGGAGCTGTTTTTT. Translated: CASRSQTGELFF.

This chain links TRBV19 with TRBJ2-3; TRBD1 matches 7 bases. V lost 6 bases to trimming and J lost 3 bases; unmatched junction nucleotides: 15. The CDR3 extends over 17 amino acids. Per the germline V gene, CDR1 is LNHDA and CDR2 is SQIVND (reference sequence). The DNA for the CDR3 is TGTGCCAGTAGCCGGATGTCGGGACAGAGTTATACAGATACGCAGTATTTT. Translated: CASSRMSGQSYTDTQYF.

A word on this clone: At one boundary the junction diverges from the germline segment, which might be a read error. The chain has TRBV7-7 and TRBJ2-2; no clear D. This CDR3 contains 12 residues. Germline V gene sequence: CDR1 SSHAT, CDR2 FNYEAQ (reference sequence). CDR3 sequence (DNA): TGTGCTAGCAGCCCTGACACCGGGGAGCTGTTTTTT. Translated: CASSPDTGELFF.

This chain links TRBV6-1 with TRBJ1-1, with a weak D call TRBD1 (5 bases). CDR3 length equals 15 residues. Trimming removed 6 bases from V and 0 bases from J, with 14 bases in between. Germline V gives CDR1 MNHNS, CDR2 SASEGT. CDR3 DNA sequence: TGTGCCAGCAGCGCCCCGGGACGGATGAACACTGAAGCTTTCTTT. Translating gives CASSAPGRMNTEAFF.

CDR3 in DNA: TGCGCCAGCAGCCAAGGGGGATCGCCGGGAGGGGAAAAACTGTTTTTT. It specifies CASSQGGSPGGEKLFF. This chain connects TRBV4-1 to TRBJ1-4; D remains unclear. Germline V gene lookup returns CDR1 MGHRA and CDR2 YSYEKL. This CDR3 has 16 residues. With 1 base removed from V and 8 bases from J, the gap between germline ends came to 17 bases.

This clone was counted between two and nine times. The chain joins TRBV7-9 to TRBJ2-2, with D hard to call. CDR1 is SEHNR, CDR2 FQNEAQ, per germline (reference sequence). Trimming removed 5 bases at V and 2 bases at J, with 3 bases between. The CDR3 totals 12 residues. This chain's CDR3 is CASSINTGELFF. DNA of the CDR3: TGTGCCAGCAGCATAAACACCGGGGAGCTGTTTTTT.

This clone was seen a few times. V usage is TRBV28 and J usage is TRBJ1-1, with 8 bases aligning to TRBD1. The CDR3 runs 14 residues. The germline CDR1 and CDR2 sequences are MDHEN and SYDVKM. Germline trimming cut 7 bases from V and 3 bases from J; bases unmatched to any gene: 7. The CDR3: CASISGQGDTEAFF. The CDR3 DNA is TGTGCCAGCATATCCGGACAGGGCGACACTGAAGCTTTCTTT.

Concerning this clone itself: The junction departs from the called germline gene at one end, perhaps through a read error. The CDR3 nucleotides read TGTGCCACCAGCCTCAACTTCCTCACCGGGACTAGCTATGAGCGGTTCTTC. This sequence encodes CATSLNFLTGTSYERFF. The gene calls are TRBV15 and TRBJ2-1, with TRBD2 matching 9 bases. Germline loops: CDR1 LNHNV, CDR2 YYDKDF (reference sequence). This CDR3 spans 17 amino acids.

V usage is TRBV7-8 and J usage is TRBJ2-7, with TRBD1 identical over 8 bases. This CDR3 spans 15 amino acids. With 1 base clipped from V and 2 bases from J, the junction kept 4 bases outside the gene matches. Germline CDR1 is SGHVS and CDR2 is FQNEAQ. DNA for the CDR3: TGTGCCAGCAGCTTAGGGGGACAGGTGGCCTACGAGCAGTACTTC. Its protein product is CASSLGGQVAYEQYF.

The V and J genes are TRBV10-3 and TRBJ2-2; D gene ambiguous. The CDR3 runs 13 residues. The V end was cut by 7 bases, the J end by 7 bases, with 13 bases between. Germline V gene data show CDR1 as ENHRY and CDR2 as SYGVKD. CDR3 amino acids: CAINLNLGGELFF. In DNA, the CDR3 is TGTGCCATCAACCTAAATCTGGGCGGGGAGCTGTTTTTT.

The V call is TRBV5-1, the J call TRBJ1-2; weak D call: TRBD1 (5 bases). Looked up from germline, CDR1 is SGHRS and CDR2 is YFSETQ. CDR3 length: 12 amino acids. The germline V and J ends were trimmed by 1 base and 4 bases, with 5 bases remaining between them. The CDR3 bases are TGCGCCAGCAGCTTGACAGGCTATGGCTACACCTTC. Translating gives CASSLTGYGYTF.

DNA for the CDR3: TGTGCCAGCAGGAACCGACAGGCGATAGACTATGGCTACACCTTC. It yields the protein CASRNRQAIDYGYTF. This chain joins TRBV28 and TRBJ1-2; tentative D call: TRBD1 (6 bases). CDR1 is MDHEN and CDR2 is SYDVKM in the germline V gene. The CDR3 has 15 residues. The germline V and J ends were trimmed by 6 bases and 3 bases, with 17 bases remaining between them.

This clone has only one observation. The chain joins TRBV28 to TRBJ1-5; no clear D. CDR3 length equals 12 residues. The V end was cut by 4 bases, the J end by 6 bases, with 7 bases between. Germline lookup yields CDR1 MDHEN and CDR2 SYDVKM. This CDR3 is CASSSPSQPQHF. The CDR3 DNA follows: TGTGCCAGCAGTTCCCCGAGTCAGCCCCAGCATTTT.

This chain links TRBV9 with TRBJ1-1; D is ambiguous. CDR1 and CDR2 from the germline V gene are SGDLS and YYNGEE. Trimming pared 0 bases from V and 12 bases from J, leaving 15 bases between. This CDR3 region has 13 residues. The CDR3 DNA follows: TGTGCCAGCAGCGTAGGAGGCGGACGCCCTCCTTTCTTT. Translated, it gives CASSVGGGRPPFF.

The V gene is TRBV19, the J gene TRBJ2-7; TRBD1 aligns across 9 bases. This CDR3 is built from 15 residues. The trim removed 3 bases at V and 6 bases at J, leaving 9 bases unmatched. Germline CDR1 LNHDA, CDR2 SQIVND (reference sequence). The DNA for the CDR3 is TGTGCCAGTAGTATCCCGGGACAGGGAATGGCCGAGCAGTACTTC. It specifies CASSIPGQGMAEQYF.

V gene TRBV6-6 combines with J gene TRBJ2-1; D perhaps matches TRBD1 (5 bases). CDR3 size: 15 residues. Looked up from germline, CDR1 is MNHNY and CDR2 is SVGAGI (reference sequence). Trimming pared 1 base from V and 5 bases from J, leaving 12 bases between. In DNA form, the CDR3 reads TGTGCCAGCAGTTACTACGAAGGGGCAAACAATGAGCAGTTCTTC. Translated: CASSYYEGANNEQFF.

The chain joins TRBV7-9 to TRBJ2-3; 9 bases are a match to TRBD2. The J segment lost 0 bases and the V segment lost 6 bases, leaving 7 bases of the junction unmatched. This CDR3 contains 16 residues. Germline V lookup: CDR1 SEHNR, CDR2 FQNEAQ (reference sequence). Written as DNA, the CDR3 is TGTGCCAGCAGGTTTACAACTAGCGGGAGCACAGATACGCAGTATTTT. Protein: CASRFTTSGSTDTQYF.

The rearrangement links TRBV19 to TRBJ2-5, with D possibly being TRBD1 or TRBD2 (5 bases each). V was pared by 6 bases and J by 5 bases, with 16 bases between. Germline values: CDR1 LNHDA, CDR2 SQIVND (reference sequence). The CDR3 extends over 14 amino acids. This CDR3 reads CASSPRGAMETQYF. CDR3 coding DNA: TGTGCCAGTAGCCCGAGAGGGGCGATGGAGACCCAGTACTTC.

The chain couples TRBV28 to TRBJ1-2; D is ambiguous. From germline, CDR1 is MDHEN and CDR2 SYDVKM. This CDR3 contains 16 residues. Trimming took 6 bases from V and 1 from J, leaving 18 bases between them. CDR3 sequence: CASSREGGGLNYGYTF. DNA for the CDR3: TGTGCCAGCAGCCGGGAGGGCGGAGGACTTAACTATGGCTACACCTTC.

The rearrangement uses TRBV6-6 and TRBJ1-5; the D gene is possibly TRBD1 (6 bases). Germline V lookup: CDR1 MNHNY, CDR2 SVGAGI (reference sequence). The CDR3 spans 15 residues. V was cut by 2 bases and J by 3 bases, with 11 bases left in between. CDR3 DNA sequence: TGTGCCAGCAGTTACCAGGGGATAGACAATCAGCCCCAGCATTTT. Its protein product is CASSYQGIDNQPQHF.

This clone turned up a few times. The J gene is TRBJ1-2, the V gene TRBV28; the match to TRBD1 covers 8 bases. The trim removed 5 bases at V and 2 bases at J, leaving 7 bases unmatched. Germline V CDR1 and CDR2: MDHEN, SYDVKM. The CDR3 is 15 residues long. The CDR3 region is CASSLSDRANYGYTF. The DNA for the CDR3 is TGTGCCAGCAGTCTATCGGACAGGGCGAACTATGGCTACACCTTC.

Here the CDR3 reads CASSLYDRAEKLFF. CDR3 DNA: TGTGCCAGCAGCCTGTACGACAGGGCTGAAAAACTGTTTTTT. V is TRBV5-6 and J is TRBJ1-4, with TRBD1 matching over 7 bases. V trimming: 4 bases; J trimming: 7 bases; junction bases outside the gene matches: 7. The CDR3 is 14 amino acids. CDR1 and CDR2 (germline): SGHDT, YYEEEE.

The V call is TRBV6-4, the J call TRBJ2-1, with 11 bases aligning to TRBD2. Unmatched junction bases numbered 3, after V lost 4 bases and J lost 7 bases. CDR3 length equals 14 residues. Germline-derived CDR1 and CDR2 are MRHNA and SNTAGT. The CDR3 nucleotides are TGTGCCAGCAGTGCTAGCGGGAGGTGGAATGAGCAGTTCTTC. Protein: CASSASGRWNEQFF.

This clone rates as medium-sized. V is TRBV6-6 and J is TRBJ2-1; D unresolved. The CDR3 runs 14 residues. From germline, CDR1 is MNHNY and CDR2 SVGAGI (reference sequence). Trimming stripped 7 bases from V and 6 bases from J, with 16 bases between. The CDR3, as DNA: TGTGCCAGCACCCCCGGACCAACCATCAATGAGCAGTTCTTC. Amino acid sequence: CASTPGPTINEQFF.

V is TRBV5-5 and J is TRBJ1-2, with D perhaps matching TRBD1 (5 bases). V lost 4 bases and J 4 bases, leaving 11 bases between the germline ends. Germline V CDR1 and CDR2: SGHKS, YYEKEE (reference sequence). The CDR3 has 13 amino acids. The CDR3 nucleotides read TGTGCCAGCAGCGGGCAGGGAGTCTATGGCTACACCTTC. Residues: CASSGQGVYGYTF.

This clone was picked up one time. DNA of the CDR3: TGCGCCAGCAGCCAAGCAGGGTCTGCGAGGAAACTGTTTTTT. Its translation is CASSQAGSARKLFF. The chain couples TRBV4-3 to TRBJ1-4, with D perhaps TRBD1 (5 bases). The CDR3 extends over 14 amino acids. Deletions cut 1 base from V and 11 bases from J, with 14 bases between. The germline V gene has CDR1 LGHNA and CDR2 YSLEER.

A word on this clone: The same CDR3 is also encoded by other DNA sequences in this sample. V is TRBV29-1 and J is TRBJ2-3, with D perhaps TRBD2 (6 bases). V lost 0 bases and J 0 bases, leaving 16 bases between the germline ends. CDR3 length equals 17 residues. Germline V gene lookup returns CDR1 SQVTM and CDR2 ANQGSEA. CDR3 DNA sequence: TGCAGCGTTGAAGATCCTTGGGGGAGGTCTAGCACAGATACGCAGTATTTT. It codes for CSVEDPWGRSSTDTQYF.

About this clone: It is unclear where the CDR3 begins or ends on the DNA, so no DNA is shown, and the CDR3 is as TCRdb lists it. The J gene is TRBJ1-5, the V gene TRBV21-1; the table's D call of TRBD1 was not tested on the DNA. TRBV21-1 represents a pseudogene. Both ends counted, the CDR3 spans 17 residues. The chain's CDR3 is CASSKVAGGSSNQPQHF.

The chain has TRBV30 and TRBJ2-7, with a tentative D call TRBD1 (5 bases). The CDR3 runs 14 residues. V was pared by 2 bases and J by 7 bases, with 18 bases between. CDR1 is GTSNPN, CDR2 SVGIG, per germline (reference sequence). The CDR3 coding sequence is TGTGCCTGGAGTTCCCAGGGCGTAAAGAAAGAGCAGTACTTC. Translation: CAWSSQGVKKEQYF.

Here the CDR3 reads CASSVAGQGASYGYTF. The CDR3 DNA reads as TGTGCCAGTAGCGTTGCGGGTCAGGGGGCTTCTTATGGCTACACCTTC. The gene calls are TRBV19 and TRBJ1-2, with 8 positions matching TRBD1. The CDR3 consists of 16 residues. J gave up 5 bases and V 6 bases, and 14 bases lay outside the gene matches. Germline CDR1 LNHDA, CDR2 SQIVND (reference sequence).

The V and J genes are TRBV30 and TRBJ1-1, with a tentative D call TRBD1 (5 bases). Germline V gives CDR1 GTSNPN, CDR2 SVGIG (reference sequence). Between the trimmed V and J ends, which lost 5 bases and 5 bases, there was a span of 12 bases. The CDR3 runs 12 residues. This chain's CDR3 is CAWEGPMTEAFF. For the CDR3, the DNA is TGTGCCTGGGAGGGGCCGATGACTGAAGCTTTCTTT.